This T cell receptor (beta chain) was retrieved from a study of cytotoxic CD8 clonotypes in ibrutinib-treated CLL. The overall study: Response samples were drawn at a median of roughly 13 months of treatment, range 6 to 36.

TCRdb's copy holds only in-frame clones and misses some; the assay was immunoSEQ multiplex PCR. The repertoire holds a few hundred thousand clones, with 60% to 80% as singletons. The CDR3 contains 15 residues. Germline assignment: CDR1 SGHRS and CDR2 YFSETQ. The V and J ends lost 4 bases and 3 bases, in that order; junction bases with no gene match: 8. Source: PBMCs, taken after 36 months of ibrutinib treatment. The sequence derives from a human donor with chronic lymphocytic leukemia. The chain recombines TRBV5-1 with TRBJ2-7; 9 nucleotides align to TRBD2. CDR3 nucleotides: TGCGCCAGCAGCCCCACAGCGGGAGGCCTCTACGAGCAGTACTTC. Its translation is CASSPTAGGLYEQYF.